A selection of T cell receptor beta chains follows, all from one sample in a study of CD8 T cells in Susac syndrome. TCRdb re-analysed the immunoSEQ multiplex PCR reads in MiXCR, keeping a single row per CDR3 protein. The table records 150,000 to 200,000 distinct CDR3 sequences, 93% of them present only once. Sequenced: CD4+ T cells from PBMCs. The receptors stem from a human donor in good health. Both conserved end residues are part of each CDR3. The D gene is left open where the match is weak. A row's size may be missing; if present it is once, few, many or a size class.

-	TRBV5-1	TRBJ1-4	-	TGCGCCAGCAGCTTGGGTAGGGTGGCAACTAATGAAAAACTGTTTTTT	CASSLGRVATNEKLFF
-	TRBV29-1	TRBJ1-1	-	TGCAGCGTTTGGATCATGGCTGTTCACACTGAAGCTTTCTTT	CSVWIMAVHTEAFF
-	TRBV7-2	TRBJ1-2	-	TGTGCCAGCAGCTTGGGGGATGGCTACACCTTC	CASSLGDGYTF
-	TRBV3-1	TRBJ1-2	-	TGTGCCAGCAGCCCCACCTGGGATAACTATGGCTACACCTTC	CASSPTWDNYGYTF
few	TRBV2	TRBJ2-5	-	TGTGCCAGCTACAGGGAACGGGTTGGGACCCAGTACTTC	CASYRERVGTQYF
-	TRBV27	TRBJ2-7	TRBD1	TGTGCCAGCAGTCCACGGCTGGGACAGGGTTTTCAAAAGCACTTC	CASSPRLGQGFQKHF
-	TRBV7-3	TRBJ1-2	-	TGTGCCAGCAGCTTCGGTCCGGGGGATGGCTACACCTTC	CASSFGPGDGYTF
-	TRBV2	TRBJ2-3	-	TGTGCCAGCAAGAGGAGAAACCCCACAGATACGCAGTATTTT	CASKRRNPTDTQYF
-	TRBV5-4	TRBJ2-1	-	TGTGCCAGCAGCTTGCCGGACTTTAGCTCCTACAATGAGCAGTTCTTC	CASSLPDFSSYNEQFF
-	TRBV7-2	TRBJ1-2	-	TGTGCCAGCAGCTTAGAGGGTTGGGGCTATGGCTACACCTTC	CASSLEGWGYGYTF
-	TRBV5-8	TRBJ1-6	TRBD1	TGTGCCAGCAGCCCTCCCGGGACAGGGTTCAGATTTGCATCCCTCCACTTT	CASSPPGTGFRFASLHF
-	TRBV18	TRBJ1-1	TRBD1	TGTGCCAGCTCACCTTTCCAGGGGGAGGACACTGAAGCTTTCTTT	CASSPFQGEDTEAFF
-	TRBV28	TRBJ2-1	-	TGTGCCAGCAGTGCCCTGAATGAGCAGTTCTTC	CASSALNEQFF
-	TRBV6-5	TRBJ2-5	-	TGTGCCAGCAGTTACGATGGAGAGACCCAGTACTTC	CASSYDGETQYF
-	TRBV20-1	TRBJ2-3	-	TGCAGTGCTAAGAGGGAAAACACAGATACGCAGTATTTT	CSAKRENTDTQYF